A selection of T cell receptor beta chains follows, all from one sample in a study of blood T cells in healthy people across ages. From the 5' RACE reads, TCRdb called clonotypes with MiXCR, one entry per CDR3 protein. The sample lists 1.5 million to 2 million distinct CDR3 sequences; 28% were seen once. Source material: blood. These receptor sequences come from a woman under 40 in good health. The CDR3 runs from the conserved cysteine through the conserved F or W. D genes are given only for firm matches. Size is omitted from some rows. Given values are once, few, many or a class for expanded clones.

clone_size	d_call	v_call	j_call	cdr3_aa	cdr3_nt
few	TRBD2	TRBV9	TRBJ2-7	CASSVAAGGPYVEQYF	TGTGCCAGCAGCGTAGCAGCGGGGGGGCCTTATGTCGAGCAGTACTTC
.	.	TRBV5-1	TRBJ1-1	CASSSRTDVNTEAFF	TGCGCCAGCAGCTCTAGGACAGACGTTAACACTGAAGCTTTCTTT
.	TRBD1	TRBV7-9	TRBJ2-1	CASSHWDRGNEQFF	TGTGCCAGCAGCCACTGGGACAGGGGAAATGAGCAGTTCTTC
many	.	TRBV6-1	TRBJ2-6	CASSGPSNVLTF	TGTGCCAGCAGTGGACCGTCCAACGTCCTGACTTTC
.	TRBD1	TRBV29-1	TRBJ2-2	CSVDEDRGRDTGELFF	TGCAGCGTTGACGAGGACAGGGGAAGGGACACCGGGGAGCTGTTTTTT
few	.	TRBV20-1	TRBJ1-2	CSARDPSTTNGYTF	TGCAGTGCTAGAGATCCGTCAACTACCAATGGCTACACCTTC
.	.	TRBV24-1	TRBJ1-5	CAQVRNQPQHF	TGTGCCCAAGTGCGGAATCAGCCCCAGCATTTT
many	.	TRBV29-1	TRBJ2-3	CSVEGASTDTQYF	TGCAGCGTTGAGGGAGCTTCCACAGATACGCAGTATTTT
many	.	TRBV7-6	TRBJ1-5	CASSLDQGPWQPQHF	TGTGCCAGCAGCTTGGACCAGGGGCCCTGGCAGCCCCAGCATTTT
.	.	TRBV28	TRBJ2-7	CASRPVRDTSTYEQYF	TGTGCCAGCAGGCCTGTCCGGGACACATCTACCTACGAGCAGTACTTC
.	.	TRBV30	TRBJ2-7	CAWLTDGRHEQYF	TGTGCCTGGTTAACAGACGGTCGGCACGAGCAGTACTTC
.	.	TRBV12-3/TRBV12-4	TRBJ2-1	CASSPQSGPAREYNEQFF	TGTGCCAGCAGTCCACAATCCGGACCAGCGAGGGAGTACAATGAGCAGTTCTTC
few	.	TRBV27	TRBJ2-3	CASSWNQGTDTQYF	TGTGCCAGCAGTTGGAACCAAGGCACAGATACGCAGTATTTT
few	TRBD1	TRBV12-3/TRBV12-4	TRBJ1-2	CASSTKRQGGYGYTF	TGTGCCAGCAGCACGAAGAGGCAGGGGGGCTATGGCTACACCTTC
few	TRBD2	TRBV6-2/TRBV6-3	TRBJ2-3	CASSRPSGSQDTQYF	TGTGCCAGCAGTAGGCCTAGCGGGAGTCAAGATACGCAGTATTTT
few	.	TRBV12-3/TRBV12-4	TRBJ1-2	CASSLDWGQVGYTF	TGTGCCAGCAGCCTGGACTGGGGGCAGGTTGGCTACACCTTC
.	.	TRBV6-6	TRBJ2-5	CASSYSMRAQETQYF	TGTGCCAGCAGTTACTCGATGAGGGCCCAAGAGACCCAGTACTTC